The source of this T cell receptor beta chain is a study of blood T cell repertoires in COVID-19. The germline V gene has CDR1 WSHSY and CDR2 SAAADI. This CDR3 is built from 13 residues. The V and J ends lost 7 bases and 6 bases, in that order; junction bases with no gene match: 3. Those enrolled, adults aged roughly 18 to 89 years, came from around 24 US areas. Donors of Cohort 3 who recovered were those that had two negative PCRs, clearance, or symptom resolution. The assay was immunoSEQ multiplex PCR, and TCRdb's table has in-frame clones only and misses some. The sample has around 160,000 clones; over 80% are singletons.

The chain combines TRBV10-2 with TRBJ2-2; 9 bases align to TRBD2. Material for sequencing was PBMCs or T cells enriched from blood (not recorded which). The clonotype comes from a woman between 55 and 75 years old who had recovered from COVID-19. The CDR3 is CASKLAGPGELFF. In nucleotides, the CDR3 is TGCGCCAGCAAGCTAGCGGGGCCCGGGGAGCTGTTTTTT.